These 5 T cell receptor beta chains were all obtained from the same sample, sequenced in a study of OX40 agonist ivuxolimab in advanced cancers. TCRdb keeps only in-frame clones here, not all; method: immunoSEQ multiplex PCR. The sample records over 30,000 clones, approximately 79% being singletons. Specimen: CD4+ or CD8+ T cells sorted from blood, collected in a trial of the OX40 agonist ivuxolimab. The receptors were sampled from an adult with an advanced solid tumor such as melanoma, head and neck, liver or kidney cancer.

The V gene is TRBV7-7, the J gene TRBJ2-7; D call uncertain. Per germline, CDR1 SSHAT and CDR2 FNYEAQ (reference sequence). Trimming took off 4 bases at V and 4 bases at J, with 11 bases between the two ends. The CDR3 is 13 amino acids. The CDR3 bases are TGTGCCAGCAGCTCACAGATGGGATACGAGCAGTACTTC. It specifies CASSSQMGYEQYF.

CDR3 nucleotides: TGCGCCAGCAGCTTCGACACGAATGAGCAGTACTTC. Its translation: CASSFDTNEQYF. The V and J genes are TRBV5-1 and TRBJ2-7; D is ambiguous. CDR1 and CDR2 from the germline V gene are SGHRS and YFSETQ. The CDR3 totals 12 residues. The ends were cut back, 2 bases at V and 7 bases at J, with 10 bases in the middle.

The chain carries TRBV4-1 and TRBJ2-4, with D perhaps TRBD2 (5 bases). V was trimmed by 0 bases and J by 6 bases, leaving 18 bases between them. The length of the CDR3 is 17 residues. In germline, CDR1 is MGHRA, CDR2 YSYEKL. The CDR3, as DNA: TGCGCCAGCAGCCAAGAAAGATTCATGGGAGAAGGAAACATTCAGTACTTC. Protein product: CASSQERFMGEGNIQYF.

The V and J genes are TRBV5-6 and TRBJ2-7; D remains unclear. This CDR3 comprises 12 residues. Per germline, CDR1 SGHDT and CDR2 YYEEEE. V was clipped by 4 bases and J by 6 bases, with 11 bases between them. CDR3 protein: CASSTTAFEQYF. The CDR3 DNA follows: TGTGCCAGCAGCACTACAGCGTTCGAGCAGTACTTC.

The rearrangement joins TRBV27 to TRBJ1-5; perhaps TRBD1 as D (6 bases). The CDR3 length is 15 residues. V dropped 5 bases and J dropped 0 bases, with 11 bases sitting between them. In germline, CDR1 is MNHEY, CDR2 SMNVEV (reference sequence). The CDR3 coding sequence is TGTGCCAGCAGTCCTCGGACAGCTAGCAATCAGCCCCAGCATTTT. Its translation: CASSPRTASNQPQHF.